Each of the 24 T cell receptor beta chains below was sequenced from the same sample in a study of T cells in localized non-small cell lung cancer. Here immunoSEQ multiplex PCR was the method, and the copy in TCRdb shows in-frame clones only, minus some. The repertoire holds some 52,000 clones, with 60% to 85% as singletons. The starting material was PBMCs, obtained before any cancer treatment. These TCRs come from a woman aged 40-69 years with stage II lung adenocarcinoma.

The chain's CDR3 is CASSPPGDGYTF. In DNA form, the CDR3 reads TGTGCCAGCTCACCACCGGGGGATGGCTACACCTTC. The chain has TRBV18 and TRBJ1-2; maybe TRBD1 (5 bases). V lost 0 bases and J 6 bases, leaving 5 bases between the germline ends. The CDR3 sequence is 12 residues long. Germline V gene data show CDR1 as KGHSH and CDR2 as LQKENI.

As concerns this clone: This specimen includes other DNA sequences encoding the same CDR3. The chain couples TRBV30 to TRBJ1-5; D gene unclear. Germline V gene data show CDR1 as GTSNPN and CDR2 as SVGIG (reference sequence). V was trimmed by 0 bases and J by 2 bases, leaving 5 bases between them. The CDR3 length is 13 residues. This chain's CDR3 is CAWSVQGNQPQHF. The CDR3 DNA reads as TGTGCCTGGAGTGTACAAGGCAATCAGCCCCAGCATTTT.

The CDR3 is CASTRGAVNTEAFF. The CDR3 DNA follows: TGTGCCAGCACCAGGGGGGCGGTGAACACTGAAGCTTTCTTT. The J gene is TRBJ1-1, the V gene TRBV6-1, with 7 bases that match TRBD1. The V segment lost 7 bases and the J segment 0 bases; nucleotides outside the gene matches: 5. The CDR3 contains 14 residues. CDR1 is MNHNS and CDR2 is SASEGT in the germline V gene.

The chain employs TRBV2 and TRBJ1-1; no definite D call. Germline loops: CDR1 SNHLY, CDR2 FYNNEI. The CDR3 spans 12 residues. V was trimmed by 7 bases and J by 4 bases, leaving 10 bases between them. The CDR3 nucleotides read TGTGCCAGCAACCCGTTGGCCACTGAAGCTTTCTTT. Protein: CASNPLATEAFF.

The genes are TRBV7-2 and TRBJ1-1; D remains unclear. This CDR3 is 12 amino acids long. Germline V gene data show CDR1 as SGHTA and CDR2 as FQGNSA. The V end lost 4 bases, the J end lost 5 bases, and 8 bases lay between the germline ends. The CDR3 here is CASSSGMTEAFF. CDR3 DNA: TGTGCCAGCAGCTCGGGAATGACTGAAGCTTTCTTT.

The V gene is TRBV9, the J gene TRBJ1-2; 10 positions agree with TRBD1. CDR3 length: 15 residues. J gave up 9 bases and V 0 bases, and 8 bases lay outside the gene matches. CDR1 SGDLS and CDR2 YYNGEE come from the germline V gene. DNA of the CDR3: TGTGCCAGCAGCGTAGGGGGGACAGGGGAGGACAGCTACACCTTC. Translation gives CASSVGGTGEDSYTF.

This chain connects TRBV28 to TRBJ1-5; D gene uncertain. The CDR3 contains 13 residues. Germline-derived CDR1 and CDR2 are MDHEN and SYDVKM. The V end was cut by 2 bases, the J end by 5 bases, with 7 bases between. For the CDR3, the DNA is TGTGCCAGCAGTTTACGGGAGCATCAGCCCCAGCATTTT. Residues: CASSLREHQPQHF.

The CDR3 DNA follows: TGTGCCAGCAGCGCGGACAGGGTGGGCTACACCTTC. Its protein is CASSADRVGYTF. The chain employs TRBV7-2 and TRBJ1-2; TRBD1 agrees at 8 bases. Germline V gene sequence: CDR1 SGHTA, CDR2 FQGNSA. The V and J ends lost 5 bases and 8 bases, in that order; junction bases with no gene match: 4. This CDR3 has 12 amino acids. Full variable domain (missing parts from reference TRBV7-2 and TRBJ1-2): GAGVSQSPSNKVTEKGKDVELRCDPISGHTALYWYRQSLGQGLEFLIYFQGNSAPDKSGLPSDRFSAERTGGSVSTLTIQRTQQEDSAVYLCASSADRVGYTFGSGTRLTVV.

CDR3 DNA sequence: TGTGCCAGCAGTTCGGATCTAATCGGCACTGAAGCTTTCTTT. Translated, it gives CASSSDLIGTEAFF. The V and J genes are TRBV27 and TRBJ1-1, with unresolved D. The V end lost 4 bases, the J end lost 4 bases, and 13 bases lay between the germline ends. Germline V gene data show CDR1 as MNHEY and CDR2 as SMNVEV (reference sequence). The CDR3 runs to 14 residues.

This chain connects TRBV4-1 to TRBJ2-3, with D possibly called TRBD1 or TRBD2 (6 bases each). The CDR3 consists of 15 residues. Trimming removed 6 bases from V and 1 base from J, with 14 bases in between. Germline-derived CDR1 and CDR2 are MGHRA and YSYEKL. The CDR3 sequence: CASRTGGFGTDTQYF. CDR3 DNA: TGCGCCAGCAGGACCGGGGGCTTCGGCACAGATACGCAGTATTTT.

The chain recombines TRBV28 with TRBJ1-4, with TRBD1 matching over 9 bases. The CDR3 extends over 15 amino acids. Germline CDR1 is MDHEN and CDR2 is SYDVKM. Trimming cost V 3 bases and J 5 bases; bases outside gene matches: 4. The CDR3 DNA reads as TGTGCCAGCAGTTTCCGACAGGGGGGGAATGAAAAACTGTTTTTT. Amino acid sequence: CASSFRQGGNEKLFF.

The rearrangement uses TRBV9 and TRBJ2-7; 12 bases fit TRBD1. CDR1 and CDR2 from the germline V gene are SGDLS and YYNGEE. The CDR3 spans 17 residues. Losses at the gene ends were 0 bases for V and 3 bases for J; bases not matched to a gene: 7. The CDR3 here is CASSVGSGTGGYYEQYF. The CDR3 DNA sequence: TGTGCCAGCAGCGTAGGTTCGGGGACAGGGGGCTACTACGAGCAGTACTTC.

Remarks on this clone: The junction and the germline gene differ at one end; a read error may be behind it. The chain uses TRBV7-7 and TRBJ2-2, with D hard to call. This CDR3 is 13 amino acids long. Germline V lookup: CDR1 SSHAT, CDR2 FNYEAQ (reference sequence). Here the CDR3 reads CASSLDDIGELFF. CDR3 sequence (DNA): TGTGCTAGCAGCTTAGACGACATCGGGGAGCTGTTTTTT. Full variable domain (outside the CDR3, taken from reference TRBV7-7 and TRBJ2-2): GAGVSQSPRYKVTKRGQDVTLRCDPISSHATLYWYQQALGQGPEFLTYFNYEAQPDKSGLPSDRFSAERPEGSISTLTIQRTEQRDSAMYRCASSLDDIGELFFGEGSRLTVL.

This clone was counted once. The gene calls are TRBV19 and TRBJ1-4; D remains unclear. Germline V lookup: CDR1 LNHDA, CDR2 SQIVND (reference sequence). The CDR3 has 16 amino acids. V gave up 3 bases and J gave up 4 bases, with 15 bases separating them. The CDR3 loop reads CASSISARSLNEKLFF. CDR3 bases: TGTGCCAGTAGTATTTCGGCGCGGAGCCTTAATGAAAAACTGTTTTTT.

The V and J genes are TRBV25-1 and TRBJ1-1, with D unresolved. The CDR3 sequence is 15 residues long. Deletions cut 6 bases from V and 1 base from J, with 15 bases between. The germline V gene encodes CDR1 MGHDK and CDR2 SYGVNS. CDR3 sequence: CASSRTGLGNTEAFF. For the CDR3, the DNA is TGTGCCAGCAGCCGTACGGGCCTGGGGAACACTGAAGCTTTCTTT.

The rearrangement joins TRBV30 to TRBJ1-4; maybe TRBD1 (5 bases). Germline CDR1 and CDR2: GTSNPN and SVGIG (reference sequence). The V end lost 4 bases, the J end lost 0 bases, and 21 bases lay between the germline ends. CDR3 length: 18 amino acids. CDR3 protein: CAWTSKGRNIATNEKLFF. For the CDR3, the DNA is TGTGCCTGGACCTCGAAGGGACGGAACATAGCAACTAATGAAAAACTGTTTTTT. Looking up the rest from reference TRBV30 and TRBJ1-4 gives the full variable domain: SQTIHQWPATLVQPVGSPLSLECTVEGTSNPNLYWYRQAAGRGLQLLFYSVGIGQISSEVPQNLSASRPQDRQFILSSKKLLLSDSGFYLCAWTSKGRNIATNEKLFFGSGTQLSVL.

This chain uses TRBV7-8 with TRBJ1-2; 11 positions agree with TRBD1. This CDR3 is built from 16 residues. V lost 5 bases, J lost 3 bases, and 8 bases stayed unmatched. Germline values: CDR1 SGHVS, CDR2 FQNEAQ. In DNA, the CDR3 is TGTGCCAGCAGCCGCCGGACAGGGGGCGCGGACTATGGCTACACCTTC. Amino acids: CASSRRTGGADYGYTF.

This clone occurred once. This chain links TRBV15 with TRBJ2-4; possible D gene TRBD1, 6 bases. Trimming cost V 0 bases and J 1 base, with 13 bases left between them. There are 17 residues in the CDR3. Germline lookup yields CDR1 LNHNV and CDR2 YYDKDF (reference sequence). The CDR3 nucleotides read TGTGCCACCAGCAGAGATCAACAGGGCTGGGCCAAAAACATTCAGTACTTC. Protein: CATSRDQQGWAKNIQYF.

CDR3 DNA: TGTGCCAGCAGATCCGGGACAGGATACCCTGAAGCTTTCTTT. Amino acid sequence: CASRSGTGYPEAFF. J is TRBJ1-1 and V is TRBV5-4; 8 bases align to TRBD1. The germline gives CDR1 SGHNT, CDR2 YYREEE (reference sequence). With 5 bases clipped from V and 6 bases from J, the junction kept 9 bases outside the gene matches. The CDR3 length is 14 residues.

The chain carries TRBV5-1 and TRBJ2-3, with D hard to call. The length of the CDR3 is 16 residues. Germline V gene data show CDR1 as SGHRS and CDR2 as YFSETQ. The V end lost 0 bases, the J end lost 0 bases, and 11 bases lay between the germline ends. In nucleotides, the CDR3 is TGCGCCAGCAGCTTGGAGGTGGTCGCTAGCACAGATACGCAGTATTTT. It specifies CASSLEVVASTDTQYF.

This chain uses TRBV19 with TRBJ2-5; D gene unclear. Germline loops: CDR1 LNHDA, CDR2 SQIVND (reference sequence). This CDR3 is built from 13 residues. Trimming left V 2 bases short and J 4 bases short, with 8 bases between. In DNA form, the CDR3 reads TGTGCCAGTAGTATAAAGCCGGGAGAGACCCAGTACTTC. Translating it yields CASSIKPGETQYF.

The chain uses TRBV7-9 and TRBJ1-1; possibly TRBD1 for D (6 bases). This CDR3 has 15 amino acids. Deletions cut 5 bases from V and 1 base from J, with 14 bases between. Germline V gives CDR1 SEHNR, CDR2 FQNEAQ (reference sequence). The CDR3 DNA follows: TGTGCCAGCAGCGCTCCTTGGGACAAGAACACTGAAGCTTTCTTT. Residues: CASSAPWDKNTEAFF.

In its sample, this clone is medium-sized. V gene TRBV5-1 combines with J gene TRBJ1-1; the D gene is possibly TRBD1 (5 bases). Trimming stripped 3 bases from V and 7 bases from J, with 16 bases between. This CDR3 has 14 residues. Germline V gene sequence: CDR1 SGHRS, CDR2 YFSETQ. The CDR3 sequence is CASSSGQPPFEAFF. The DNA for the CDR3 is TGCGCCAGCAGCTCGGGGCAGCCACCTTTTGAAGCTTTCTTT.

This sequence joins TRBV4-2 and TRBJ2-7; TRBD2 matches 9 bases. J lost 0 bases, V lost 3 bases, and 6 bases had no gene match. Germline assignment: CDR1 LGHNA and CDR2 YNFKEQ. CDR3 length: 16 residues. The CDR3 DNA reads TGTGCCAGCAGCCAGGCCGGGACTAGCCTCTCCTACGAGCAGTACTTC. Translating it yields CASSQAGTSLSYEQYF.